These T cell receptor beta chains were read from a single sample in a study of beta chain features in type 1 diabetes. Libraries were prepared by immunoSEQ multiplex PCR; TCRdb keeps only in-frame clonotypes and omits some of them. The data show a few hundred thousand clones, approximately 15% seen once. The sample taken for sequencing was naive CD4+ T cells from blood. The receptors were gathered from a man aged 25-40 years with type 1 diabetes. The CDR3 runs from the conserved cysteine through the conserved F or W. Fields, in order: D gene, clone size, J gene, V gene, CDR3 protein, CDR3 DNA. The D gene is left open where the match is weak. Size is omitted from some rows. Given values are once, few, many or a class for expanded clones.

>NA|NA|TRBJ2-7|TRBV28
CASNRGAGEQYF
TGTGCCAGCAACCGGGGAGCGGGCGAGCAGTACTTC
>TRBD1|NA|TRBJ2-5|TRBV5-1
CASSLEGQAKETQYF
TGCGCCAGCAGCTTGGAAGGACAGGCGAAAGAGACCCAGTACTTC
>NA|NA|TRBJ2-5|TRBV9
CASSVGQQETQYF
TGTGCCAGCAGCGTAGGACAGCAAGAGACCCAGTACTTC
>TRBD2|NA|TRBJ2-2|TRBV19
CASSVGSGRRGTGELFF
TGTGCCAGTAGTGTCGGGAGCGGGAGACGAGGGACCGGGGAGCTGTTTTTT
>NA|NA|TRBJ2-1|TRBV11-1
CASSLIAGGVYNEQFF
TGTGCCAGCAGCTTAATCGCCGGGGGTGTATACAATGAGCAGTTCTTC
>TRBD2|NA|TRBJ2-3|TRBV4-1
CASSQVGLAAQYF
TGCGCCAGCAGCCAAGTAGGCCTAGCGGCGCAGTATTTT
>TRBD2|few|TRBJ2-1|TRBV7-2
CASSLAGGPFNEQFF
TGTGCCAGCAGCTTAGCGGGAGGGCCGTTTAATGAGCAGTTCTTC
>NA|few|TRBJ1-5|TRBV5-1
CASSLGTGTQPQHF
TGCGCCAGCAGCTTGGGAACAGGGACCCAACCCCAGCATTTT
>NA|NA|TRBJ1-2|TRBV6-6
CASTQPYYYGYTF
TGTGCCAGCACCCAACCGTACTACTATGGCTACACCTTC
>TRBD1|few|TRBJ2-7|TRBV19
CASSIRGQGPEQYF
TGTGCCAGTAGTATTAGGGGACAGGGTCCCGAGCAGTACTTC
>NA|NA|TRBJ2-2|TRBV5-4
CASSLARGTGELFF
TGTGCCAGCAGCTTGGCTAGGGGAACCGGGGAGCTGTTTTTT
>TRBD2|few|TRBJ2-1|TRBV29-1
CSVFPASGSNEQFF
TGCAGCGTTTTCCCGGCTAGCGGGAGTAATGAGCAGTTCTTC
>TRBD1|few|TRBJ2-5|TRBV5-4
CASNKGGDSWETQYF
TGTGCCAGCAACAAGGGTGGGGACAGCTGGGAGACCCAGTACTTC
>TRBD1|few|TRBJ2-6|TRBV29-1
CSVEGTGVGSGANVLTF
TGCAGCGTTGAAGGGACAGGGGTCGGCTCTGGGGCCAACGTCCTGACTTTC
>NA|few|TRBJ1-1|TRBV29-1
CSGNRENTEAFF
TGCAGCGGGAACAGGGAGAACACTGAAGCTTTCTTT
>NA|few|TRBJ2-7|TRBV6-1
CASQTTGLYEQYF
TGTGCCAGTCAAACGACAGGACTCTACGAGCAGTACTTC
>TRBD2|few|TRBJ2-2|TRBV7-2
CASSLVASGTGELFF
TGTGCCAGCAGCTTAGTGGCTAGCGGGACCGGGGAGCTGTTTTTT
>NA|NA|TRBJ2-1|TRBV19
CASSIPGSENEQFF
TGTGCCAGTAGTATCCCAGGGTCAGAGAATGAGCAGTTCTTC
>NA|few|TRBJ1-5|TRBV30
CAWSQGDDQPQHF
TGTGCCTGGAGTCAAGGGGATGATCAGCCCCAGCATTTT
>NA|few|TRBJ2-2|TRBV9
CASSVSSGLTNTGELFF
TGTGCCAGCAGCGTAAGTTCCGGACTAACGAACACCGGGGAGCTGTTTTTT
>NA|few|TRBJ1-1|TRBV23-1
CASIPIEDTEAFF
TGCGCCAGCATCCCAATCGAGGACACTGAAGCTTTCTTT
>NA|NA|TRBJ2-4|TRBV6-5
CASSSVTRGGRFQYF
TGTGCCAGCAGTTCGGTGACGAGAGGGGGTCGATTTCAGTACTTC
>NA|few|TRBJ1-4|TRBV25-1
CASSEPGINEKLFF
TGTGCCAGCAGCGAACCGGGGATTAATGAAAAACTGTTTTTT
>NA|few|TRBJ2-3|TRBV7-9
CASSLGESTQYF
TGTGCCAGCAGCTTAGGGGAGAGTACGCAGTATTTT
>NA|few|TRBJ2-7|TRBV19
CASSIRQDSYEQYF
TGTGCCAGTAGTATCCGGCAGGACTCCTACGAGCAGTACTTC
>TRBD1|few|TRBJ1-2|TRBV29-1
CSSGQETNYGYTF
TGCAGCTCCGGACAGGAGACTAACTATGGCTACACCTTC
>TRBD2|NA|TRBJ2-2|TRBV11-3
CASSWTSGGDNTGELFF
TGTGCCAGCAGCTGGACTAGCGGGGGGGATAACACCGGGGAGCTGTTTTTT
>TRBD1|once|TRBJ1-4|TRBV5-1
CASRSGTGNEKLFF
TGCGCCAGCCGATCCGGGACAGGGAACGAAAAACTGTTTTTT
>NA|NA|TRBJ1-1|TRBV5-1
CASTGGLGAFF
TGCGCCAGCACCGGCGGGCTGGGAGCTTTCTTT
>TRBD2|NA|TRBJ2-1|TRBV29-1
CSVEQREGQNEQFF
TGCAGCGTTGAACAGCGGGAGGGCCAAAATGAGCAGTTCTTC
>NA|few|TRBJ1-1|TRBV29-1
CSVVRPMNTEAFF
TGCAGCGTTGTCAGGCCTATGAACACTGAAGCTTTCTTT
>TRBD1|NA|TRBJ2-7|TRBV5-1
CASRGTGNYEQYF
TGCGCCAGCAGAGGGACAGGGAACTACGAGCAGTACTTC
>TRBD2|NA|TRBJ2-5|TRBV9
CASSVGLAGPEGIQYF
TGTGCCAGCAGCGTAGGGCTAGCGGGGCCAGAAGGTATCCAGTACTTC
>NA|NA|TRBJ1-1|TRBV19
CASSMYPSSGTEAFF
TGTGCCAGTAGTATGTACCCCTCTTCGGGCACTGAAGCTTTCTTT
>TRBD2|NA|TRBJ2-1|TRBV11-2
CASSKSGGKSYNEQFF
TGTGCCAGCAGCAAAAGCGGGGGAAAATCCTACAATGAGCAGTTCTTC
>TRBD2|few|TRBJ2-7|TRBV18
CASSPLSGRASSPEQYF
TGTGCCAGCTCACCCCTTAGCGGGAGGGCCTCATCTCCCGAGCAGTACTTC
>TRBD1|NA|TRBJ2-5|TRBV2
CASSKDRGAQETQYF
TGTGCCAGCAGCAAGGACAGGGGGGCCCAAGAGACCCAGTACTTC
>NA|few|TRBJ2-3|TRBV19
CASSIGGGSTDTQYF
TGTGCCAGTAGTATTGGGGGCGGAAGCACAGATACGCAGTATTTT
>NA|once|TRBJ2-3|TRBV7-9
CASSSVYVTDTQYF
TGTGCCAGCAGCTCAGTGTATGTCACAGATACGCAGTATTTT